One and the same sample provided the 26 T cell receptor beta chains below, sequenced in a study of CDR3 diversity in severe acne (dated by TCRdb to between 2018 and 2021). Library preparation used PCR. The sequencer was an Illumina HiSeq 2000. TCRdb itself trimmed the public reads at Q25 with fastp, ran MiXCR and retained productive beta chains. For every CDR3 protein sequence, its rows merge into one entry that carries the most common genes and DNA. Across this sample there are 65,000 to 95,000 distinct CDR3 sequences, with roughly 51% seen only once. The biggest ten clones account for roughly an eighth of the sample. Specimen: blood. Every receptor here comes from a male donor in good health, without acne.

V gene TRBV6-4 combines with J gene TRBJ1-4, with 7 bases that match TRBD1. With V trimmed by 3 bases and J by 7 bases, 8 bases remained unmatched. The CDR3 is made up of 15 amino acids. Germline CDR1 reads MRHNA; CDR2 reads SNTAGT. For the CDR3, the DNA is TGTGCCAGCAGTGAACCAGGGCAGGGGGGTGAAAAACTGTTTTTT. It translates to CASSEPGQGGEKLFF.

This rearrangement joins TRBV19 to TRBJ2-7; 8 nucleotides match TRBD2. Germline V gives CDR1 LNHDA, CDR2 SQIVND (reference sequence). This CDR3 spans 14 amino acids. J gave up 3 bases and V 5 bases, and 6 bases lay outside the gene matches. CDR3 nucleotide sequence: TGTGCCAGTAGTCCTCCGAGCGGGAGCTACGAGCAGTACTTC. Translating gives CASSPPSGSYEQYF.

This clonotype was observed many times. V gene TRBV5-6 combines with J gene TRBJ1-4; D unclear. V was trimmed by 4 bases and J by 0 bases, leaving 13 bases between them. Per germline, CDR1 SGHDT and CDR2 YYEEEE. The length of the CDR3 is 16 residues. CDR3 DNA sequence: TGTGCCAGCAGCCAGAGGACCGATGCAACTAATGAAAAACTGTTTTTT. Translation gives CASSQRTDATNEKLFF.

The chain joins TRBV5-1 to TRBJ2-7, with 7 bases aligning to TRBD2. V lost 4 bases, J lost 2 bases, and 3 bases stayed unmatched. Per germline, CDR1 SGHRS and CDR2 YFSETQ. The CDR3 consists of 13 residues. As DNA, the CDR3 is TGCGCCAGCAGCGTGGGAGGGCCCTACGAGCAGTACTTC. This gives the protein CASSVGGPYEQYF.

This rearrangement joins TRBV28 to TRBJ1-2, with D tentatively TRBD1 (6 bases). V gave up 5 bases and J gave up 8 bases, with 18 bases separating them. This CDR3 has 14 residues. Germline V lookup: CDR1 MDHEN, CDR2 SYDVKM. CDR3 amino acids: CASSEDSGVRGYTF. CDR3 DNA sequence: TGTGCCAGCAGTGAGGACAGTGGCGTACGGGGCTACACCTTC.

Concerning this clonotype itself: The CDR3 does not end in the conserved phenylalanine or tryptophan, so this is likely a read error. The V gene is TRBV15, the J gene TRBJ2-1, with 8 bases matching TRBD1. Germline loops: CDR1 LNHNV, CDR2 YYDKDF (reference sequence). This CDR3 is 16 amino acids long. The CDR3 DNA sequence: TGTGCTACCAGCAGAGATCGTAGACAGGGGACCCACGAGCAGTTCTCC. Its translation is CATSRDRRQGTHEQFS.

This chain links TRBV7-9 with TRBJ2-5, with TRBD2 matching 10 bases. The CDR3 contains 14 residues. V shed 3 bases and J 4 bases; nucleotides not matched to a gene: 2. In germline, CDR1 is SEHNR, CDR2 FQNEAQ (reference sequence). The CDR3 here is CASSFVAGGETQYF. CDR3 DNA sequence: TGTGCCAGCAGCTTTGTAGCGGGAGGAGAGACCCAGTACTTC.

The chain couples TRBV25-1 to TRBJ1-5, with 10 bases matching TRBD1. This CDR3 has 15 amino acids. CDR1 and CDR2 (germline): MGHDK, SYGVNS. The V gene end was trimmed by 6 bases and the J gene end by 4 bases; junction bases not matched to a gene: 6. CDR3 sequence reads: CASSLTGGANQPQHF. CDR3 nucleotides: TGTGCCAGCAGCCTGACAGGGGGCGCGAATCAGCCCCAGCATTTT.

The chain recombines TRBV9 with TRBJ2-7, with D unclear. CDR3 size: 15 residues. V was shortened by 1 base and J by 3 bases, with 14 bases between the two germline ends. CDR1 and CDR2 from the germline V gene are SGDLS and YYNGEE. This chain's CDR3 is CASSVNQFSGYEQYF. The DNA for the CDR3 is TGTGCCAGCAGCGTAAATCAATTTTCCGGCTACGAGCAGTACTTC.

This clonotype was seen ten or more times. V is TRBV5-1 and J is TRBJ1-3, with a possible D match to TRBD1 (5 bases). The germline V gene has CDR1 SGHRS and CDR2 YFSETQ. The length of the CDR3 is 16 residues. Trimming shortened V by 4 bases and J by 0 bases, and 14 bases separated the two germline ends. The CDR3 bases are TGCGCCAGCAGCCCGGGGCCGATGTTCTCTGGAAACACCATATATTTT. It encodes CASSPGPMFSGNTIYF.

The CDR3, as DNA: TGCAGTGCTAGAGATTGGCTGGGACCCGATCTCCACCGGAAAGGCTACACCTTC. Its translation is CSARDWLGPDLHRKGYTF. The V call is TRBV20-1, the J call TRBJ1-2; a weak D match, TRBD1 (5 bases). Deletions cut 0 bases from V and 8 bases from J, with 28 bases between. The germline gives CDR1 DFQATT, CDR2 SNEGSKA (reference sequence). The CDR3 length is 18 residues.

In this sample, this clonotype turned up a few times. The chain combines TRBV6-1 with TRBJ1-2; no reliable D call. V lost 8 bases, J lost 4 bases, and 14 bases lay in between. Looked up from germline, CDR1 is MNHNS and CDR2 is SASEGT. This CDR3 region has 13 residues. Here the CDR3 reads CASSFGVIYGYTF. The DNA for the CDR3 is TGTGCCAGCTCGTTCGGGGTGATCTATGGCTACACCTTC.

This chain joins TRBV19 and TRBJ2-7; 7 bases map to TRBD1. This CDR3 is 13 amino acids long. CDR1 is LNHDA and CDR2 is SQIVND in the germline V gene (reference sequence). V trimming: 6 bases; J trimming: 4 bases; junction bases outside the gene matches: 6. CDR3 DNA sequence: TGTGCCAGTAGCATATCGACAGGGTACGAGCAGTACTTC. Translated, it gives CASSISTGYEQYF.

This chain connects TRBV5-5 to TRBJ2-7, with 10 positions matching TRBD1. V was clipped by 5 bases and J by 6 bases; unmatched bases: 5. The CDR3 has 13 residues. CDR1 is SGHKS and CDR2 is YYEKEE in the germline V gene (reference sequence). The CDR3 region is CASRLRDRGEQYF. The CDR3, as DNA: TGTGCCAGCAGACTCCGGGACAGGGGCGAGCAGTACTTC.

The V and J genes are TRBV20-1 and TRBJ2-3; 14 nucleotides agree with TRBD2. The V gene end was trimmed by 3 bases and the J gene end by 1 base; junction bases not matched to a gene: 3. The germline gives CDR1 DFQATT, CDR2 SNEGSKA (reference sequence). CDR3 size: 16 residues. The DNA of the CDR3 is TGCAGTGCTAGGTTGACTAGCGGGAGGGGCACAGATACGCAGTATTTT. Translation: CSARLTSGRGTDTQYF.

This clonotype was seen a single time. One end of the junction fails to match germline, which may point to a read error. This CDR3 is CAGSPGQTYGYTF. The DNA of the CDR3 is TGTGCCGGCAGCCCGGGACAGACGTATGGCTACACCTTC. The chain employs TRBV25-1 and TRBJ1-2; 7 positions match TRBD1. This CDR3 has 13 amino acids. Per the germline V gene, CDR1 is MGHDK and CDR2 is SYGVNS.

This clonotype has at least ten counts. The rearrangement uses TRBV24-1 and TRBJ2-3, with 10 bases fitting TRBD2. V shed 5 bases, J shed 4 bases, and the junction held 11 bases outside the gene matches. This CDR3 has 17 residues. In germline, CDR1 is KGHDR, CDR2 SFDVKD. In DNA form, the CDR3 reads TGTGCCACCAGTGGGATAACACAGCGGGGGGGCCCAGATACGCAGTATTTT. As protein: CATSGITQRGGPDTQYF.

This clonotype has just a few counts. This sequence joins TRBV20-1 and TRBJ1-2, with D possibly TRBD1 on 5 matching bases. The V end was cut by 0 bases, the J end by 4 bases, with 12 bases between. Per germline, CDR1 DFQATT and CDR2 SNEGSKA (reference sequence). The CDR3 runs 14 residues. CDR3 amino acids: CSARDQLGGYGYTF. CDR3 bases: TGCAGTGCTAGAGATCAACTTGGGGGCTATGGCTACACCTTC.

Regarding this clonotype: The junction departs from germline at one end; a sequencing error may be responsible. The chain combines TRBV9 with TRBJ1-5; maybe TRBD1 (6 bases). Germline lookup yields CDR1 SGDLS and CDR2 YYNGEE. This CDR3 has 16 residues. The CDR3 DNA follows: TGTACCAGCAGCGCGACGGGACGGGACACCAATCAGCCCCAGCATTTT. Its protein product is CTSSATGRDTNQPQHF.

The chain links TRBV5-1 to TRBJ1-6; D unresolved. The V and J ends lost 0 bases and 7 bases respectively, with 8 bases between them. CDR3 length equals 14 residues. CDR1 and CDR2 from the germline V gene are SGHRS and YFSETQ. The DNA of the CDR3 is TGCGCCAGCAGCTTGGTATCGGAGAATTCACCCCTCCACTTT. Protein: CASSLVSENSPLHF. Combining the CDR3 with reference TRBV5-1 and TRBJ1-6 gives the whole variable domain KAGVTQTPRYLIKTRGQQVTLSCSPISGHRSVSWYQQTPGQGLQFLFEYFSETQRNKGNFPGRFSGRQFSNSRSEMNVSTLELGDSALYLCASSLVSENSPLHFGNGTRLTVT.

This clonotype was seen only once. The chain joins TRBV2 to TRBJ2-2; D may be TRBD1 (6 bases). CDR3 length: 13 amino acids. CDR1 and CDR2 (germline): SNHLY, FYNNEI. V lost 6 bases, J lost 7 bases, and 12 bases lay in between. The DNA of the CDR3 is TGTGCCAGCAGCCACAGGGATCGCGGGGAGCTGTTTTTT. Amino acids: CASSHRDRGELFF.

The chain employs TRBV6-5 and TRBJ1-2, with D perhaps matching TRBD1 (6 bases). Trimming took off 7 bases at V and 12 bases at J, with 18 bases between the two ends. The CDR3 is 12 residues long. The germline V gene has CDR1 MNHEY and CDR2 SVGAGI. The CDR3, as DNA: TGTGCCAGCAAAGCACAGGGCTCTGGAAACACCTTC. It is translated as CASKAQGSGNTF.

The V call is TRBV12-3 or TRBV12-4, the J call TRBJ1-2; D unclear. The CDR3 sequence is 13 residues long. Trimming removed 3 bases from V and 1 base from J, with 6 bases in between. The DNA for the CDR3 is TGTGCCAGCAGTTTGGAGATTAACTATGGCTACACCTTC. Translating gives CASSLEINYGYTF.

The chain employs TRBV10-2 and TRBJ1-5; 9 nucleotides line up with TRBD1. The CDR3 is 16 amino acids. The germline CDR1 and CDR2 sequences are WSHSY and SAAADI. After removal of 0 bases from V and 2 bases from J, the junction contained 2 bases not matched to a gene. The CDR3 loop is CASSESTGGRNQPQHF. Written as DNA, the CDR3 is TGCGCCAGCAGTGAGTCTACAGGGGGCCGCAATCAGCCCCAGCATTTT.

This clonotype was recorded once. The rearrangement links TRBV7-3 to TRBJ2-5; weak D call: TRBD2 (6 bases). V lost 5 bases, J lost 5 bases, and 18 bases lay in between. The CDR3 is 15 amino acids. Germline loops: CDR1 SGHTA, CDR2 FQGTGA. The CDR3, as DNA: TGTGCCAGCAGCCGAGGGGACTCCGCTGTGGAGACCCAGTACTTC. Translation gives CASSRGDSAVETQYF.

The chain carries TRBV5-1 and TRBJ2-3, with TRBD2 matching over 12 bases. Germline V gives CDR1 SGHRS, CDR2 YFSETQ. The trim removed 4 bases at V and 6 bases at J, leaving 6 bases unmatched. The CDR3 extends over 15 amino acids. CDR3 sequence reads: CASSPLAGGRDTQYF. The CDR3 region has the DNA TGCGCCAGCAGCCCTCTAGCGGGGGGGCGTGATACGCAGTATTTT.